This paragraph reports one T cell receptor (beta chain). Its specificity is unknown. Germline lookup yields CDR1 SGHDT and CDR2 YYEEEE. The V gene end was trimmed by 6 bases and the J gene end by 6 bases; junction bases not matched to a gene: 5. The CDR3 extends over 13 amino acids. Each replicate PCR on the sorted subsets used 150 to 200 ng DNA (around 30,000 T cell genomes). The data were produced by immunoSEQ multiplex PCR, yet TCRdb's version contains in-frame clones alone and is incomplete. The data contain around 510,000 clones, approximately 95% of them seen just once; the ten biggest clones take up around 0.067%. Into CD45RA+ naive and CD45RA-negative memory subsets, the CD4+ cells were split. The entry originates in a study of shared clonotypes between healthy human individuals. Findings and limits, study-wide: In contrast to clonotypes shared by all four donors, non-shared clonotypes had lower generation probabilities.

This chain connects TRBV5-6 to TRBJ2-2, with TRBD1 identical over 7 bases. The specimen sequenced was naive CD4+ T cells sorted from blood. Subset given: CD45RA+ positively selected. The sequence was collected from a woman in her twenties or thirties in good health. The DNA of the CDR3 is TGTGCCAGCACCTCGCAGGGGGCCGGGGAGCTGTTTTTT. Translation: CASTSQGAGELFF.